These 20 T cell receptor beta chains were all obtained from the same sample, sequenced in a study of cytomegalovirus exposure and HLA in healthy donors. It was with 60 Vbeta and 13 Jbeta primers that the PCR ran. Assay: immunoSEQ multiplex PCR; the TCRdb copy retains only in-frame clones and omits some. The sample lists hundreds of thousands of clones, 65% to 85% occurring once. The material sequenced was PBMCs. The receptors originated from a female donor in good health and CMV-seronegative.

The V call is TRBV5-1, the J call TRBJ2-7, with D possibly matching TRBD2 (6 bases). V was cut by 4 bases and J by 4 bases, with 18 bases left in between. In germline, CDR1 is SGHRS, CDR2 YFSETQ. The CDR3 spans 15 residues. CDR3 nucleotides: TGCGCCAGCAGCCCCCAGGAGGGCATGACTTACGAGCAGTACTTC. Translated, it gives CASSPQEGMTYEQYF.

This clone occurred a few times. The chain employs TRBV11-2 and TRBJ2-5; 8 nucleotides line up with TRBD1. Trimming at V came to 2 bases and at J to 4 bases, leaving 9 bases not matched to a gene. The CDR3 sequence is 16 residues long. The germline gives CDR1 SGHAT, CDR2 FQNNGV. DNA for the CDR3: TGTGCCAGCAGCTTACGCGGACAGGGTATAGGAGAGACCCAGTACTTC. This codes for CASSLRGQGIGETQYF.

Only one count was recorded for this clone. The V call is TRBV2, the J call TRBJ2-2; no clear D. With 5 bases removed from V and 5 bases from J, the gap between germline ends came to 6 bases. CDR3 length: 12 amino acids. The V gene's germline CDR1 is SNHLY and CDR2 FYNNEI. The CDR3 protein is CASSQETGELFF. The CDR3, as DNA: TGTGCCAGCAGTCAGGAAACCGGGGAGCTGTTTTTT.

This chain's CDR3 is CASSSRTSGRNTGELFF. CDR3 coding DNA: TGTGCCAGCAGCTCCCGGACTAGCGGGAGGAACACCGGGGAGCTGTTTTTT. The chain is built from TRBV5-6 and TRBJ2-2; 13 bases are shared with TRBD2. The germline V gene has CDR1 SGHDT and CDR2 YYEEEE. This CDR3 is 17 amino acids long. V trimming: 3 bases; J trimming: 1 base; junction bases outside the gene matches: 3.

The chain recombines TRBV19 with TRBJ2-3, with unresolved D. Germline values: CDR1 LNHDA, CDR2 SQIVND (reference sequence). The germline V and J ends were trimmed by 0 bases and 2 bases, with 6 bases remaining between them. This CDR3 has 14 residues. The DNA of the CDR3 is TGTGCCAGTAGTATAGACAGAATCACAGATACGCAGTATTTT. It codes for CASSIDRITDTQYF.

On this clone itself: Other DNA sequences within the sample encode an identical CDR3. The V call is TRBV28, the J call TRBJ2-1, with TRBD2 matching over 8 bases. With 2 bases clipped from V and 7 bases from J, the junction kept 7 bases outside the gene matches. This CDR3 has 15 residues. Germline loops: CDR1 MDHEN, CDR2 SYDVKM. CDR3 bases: TGTGCCAGCAGTTTAGATGGGACTAGGATAAATGAGCAGTTCTTC. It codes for CASSLDGTRINEQFF.

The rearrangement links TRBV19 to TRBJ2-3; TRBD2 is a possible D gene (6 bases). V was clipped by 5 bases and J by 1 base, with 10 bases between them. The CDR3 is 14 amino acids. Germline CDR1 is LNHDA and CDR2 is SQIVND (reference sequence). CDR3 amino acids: CASSAGRGTDTQYF. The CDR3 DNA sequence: TGTGCCAGTAGTGCGGGGCGAGGCACAGATACGCAGTATTTT.

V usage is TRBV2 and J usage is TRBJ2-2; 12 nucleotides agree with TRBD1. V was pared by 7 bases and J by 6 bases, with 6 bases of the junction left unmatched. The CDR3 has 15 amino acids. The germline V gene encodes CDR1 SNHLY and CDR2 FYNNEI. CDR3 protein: CASKGDRGPPGELFF. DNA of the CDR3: TGTGCCAGCAAGGGGGACAGGGGGCCTCCCGGGGAGCTGTTTTTT.

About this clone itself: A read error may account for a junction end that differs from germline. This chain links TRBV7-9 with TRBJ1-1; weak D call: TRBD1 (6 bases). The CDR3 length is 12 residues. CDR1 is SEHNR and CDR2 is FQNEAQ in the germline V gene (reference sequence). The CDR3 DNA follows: TGTTCCAGCAGTCCGGGGCAGGGGCAAGCTTTCTTT. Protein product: CSSSPGQGQAFF.

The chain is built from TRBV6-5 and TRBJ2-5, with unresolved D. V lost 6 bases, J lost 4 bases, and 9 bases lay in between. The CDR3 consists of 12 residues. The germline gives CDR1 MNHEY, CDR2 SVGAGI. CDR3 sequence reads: CASSQDLETQYF. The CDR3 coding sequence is TGTGCCAGCAGCCAGGATCTAGAGACCCAGTACTTC.

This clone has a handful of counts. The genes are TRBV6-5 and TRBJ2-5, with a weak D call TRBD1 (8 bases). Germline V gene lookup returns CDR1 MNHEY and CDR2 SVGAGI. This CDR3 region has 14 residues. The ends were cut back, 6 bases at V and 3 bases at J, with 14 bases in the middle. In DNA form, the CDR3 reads TGTGCCAGCAGGGAACAGGGGGGGAAAGAGACCCAGTACTTC. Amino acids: CASREQGGKETQYF.

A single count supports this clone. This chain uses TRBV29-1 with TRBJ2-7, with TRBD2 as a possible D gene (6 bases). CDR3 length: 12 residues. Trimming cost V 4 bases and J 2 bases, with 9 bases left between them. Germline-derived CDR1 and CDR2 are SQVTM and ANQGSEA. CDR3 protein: CSVVSGPYEQYF. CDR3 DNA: TGCAGCGTTGTTAGCGGACCCTACGAGCAGTACTTC.

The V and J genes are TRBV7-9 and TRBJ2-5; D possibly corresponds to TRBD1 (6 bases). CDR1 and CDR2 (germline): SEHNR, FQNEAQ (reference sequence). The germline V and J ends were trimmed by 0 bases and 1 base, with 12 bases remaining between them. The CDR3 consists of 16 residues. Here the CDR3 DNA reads TGTGCCAGCAGCTTAGCGATACAGGGCCCCCAAGAGACCCAGTACTTC. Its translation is CASSLAIQGPQETQYF.

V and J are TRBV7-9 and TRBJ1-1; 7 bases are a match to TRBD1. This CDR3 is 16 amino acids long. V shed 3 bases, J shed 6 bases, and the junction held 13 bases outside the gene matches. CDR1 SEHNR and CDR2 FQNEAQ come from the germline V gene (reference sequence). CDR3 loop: CASSFTTGQTNPEAFF. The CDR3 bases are TGTGCCAGCAGCTTTACTACGGGACAGACGAATCCTGAAGCTTTCTTT.

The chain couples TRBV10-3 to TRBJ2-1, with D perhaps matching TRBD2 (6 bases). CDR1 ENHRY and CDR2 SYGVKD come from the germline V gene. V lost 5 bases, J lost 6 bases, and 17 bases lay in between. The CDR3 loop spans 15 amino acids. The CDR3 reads CAISPGRERFNEQFF. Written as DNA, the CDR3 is TGTGCCATCAGTCCCGGACGGGAGCGCTTCAATGAGCAGTTCTTC.

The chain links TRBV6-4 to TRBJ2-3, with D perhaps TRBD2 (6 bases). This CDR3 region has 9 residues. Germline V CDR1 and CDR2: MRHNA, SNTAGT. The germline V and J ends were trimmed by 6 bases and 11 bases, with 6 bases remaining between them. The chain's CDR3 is CASRGGQYF. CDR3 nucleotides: TGTGCCAGCAGGGGGGGGCAGTATTTT.

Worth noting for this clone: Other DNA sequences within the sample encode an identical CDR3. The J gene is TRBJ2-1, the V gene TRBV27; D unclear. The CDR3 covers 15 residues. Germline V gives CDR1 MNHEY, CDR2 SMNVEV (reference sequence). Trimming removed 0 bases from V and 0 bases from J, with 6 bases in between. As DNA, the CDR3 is TGTGCCAGCAGTTTATCGCCCAGCTCCTACAATGAGCAGTTCTTC. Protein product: CASSLSPSSYNEQFF.

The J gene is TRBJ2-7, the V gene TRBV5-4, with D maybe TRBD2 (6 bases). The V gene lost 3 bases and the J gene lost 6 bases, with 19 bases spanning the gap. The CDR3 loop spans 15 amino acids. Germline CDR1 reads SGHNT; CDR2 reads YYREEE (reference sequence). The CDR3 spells CASSSPWGRPGEQYF. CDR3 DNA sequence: TGTGCCAGCAGCTCACCGTGGGGGAGGCCCGGCGAGCAGTACTTC.

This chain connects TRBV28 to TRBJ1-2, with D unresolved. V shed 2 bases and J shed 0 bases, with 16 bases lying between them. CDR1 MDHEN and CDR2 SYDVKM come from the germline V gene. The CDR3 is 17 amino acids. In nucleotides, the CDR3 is TGTGCCAGCAGTTTAAACAGAATTAGAGTCGCTAACTATGGCTACACCTTC. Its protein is CASSLNRIRVANYGYTF.

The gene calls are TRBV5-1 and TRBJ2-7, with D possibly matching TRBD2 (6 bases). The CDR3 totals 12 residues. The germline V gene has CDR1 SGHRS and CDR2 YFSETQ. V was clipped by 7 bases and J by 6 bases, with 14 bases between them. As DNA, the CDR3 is TGCGCCAGCTCCTACGGGGGAGGCGAGCAGTACTTC. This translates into CASSYGGGEQYF.